One and the same sample provided the 27 T cell receptor beta chains below, sequenced in a study of CD8+CD57+ T cells in acquired aplastic anemia. The study profiled TCR beta VDJ and CDR3 using genomic DNA as template. TCRdb re-called the reads with MiXCR, one entry per CDR3 protein. The repertoire holds 150,000 or so distinct CDR3 sequences, with 45% to 55% as singletons. Patients included in sequencing had previously demonstrated CD8+CD57+ cell expansion by flow cytometry. Sequenced sample: sorted CD4+, CD8+, or CD8+CD57+ T cells (not recorded which) from PBMCs. The receptors come from a human donor with aplastic anemia.

The table lists this clonotype with a few counts. This chain joins TRBV10-3 and TRBJ2-7, with 7 bases identical to TRBD1. This CDR3 region has 12 residues. Germline CDR1 and CDR2: ENHRY and SYGVKD. This CDR3 reads CATGRTGGEQYF. In nucleotides, the CDR3 is TGTGCGACGGGCAGGACAGGTGGGGAGCAGTACTTC.

Points on this clonotype: A read error may explain this, as a much larger clone is one base away. This chain links TRBV12-3 or TRBV12-4 with TRBJ1-1; D uncertain. The CDR3 spans 11 residues. This CDR3 reads CASSAVTESFF. CDR3 coding DNA: TGTGCCAGCAGCGCGGTGACTGAATCTTTCTTT.

Concerning this clonotype: Being one base from a much bigger clone, this may be a read error. The rearrangement joins TRBV9 to TRBJ1-5; a possible D gene is TRBD1 (5 bases). The CDR3 is 15 residues long. Germline V CDR1 and CDR2: SGDLS, YYNGEE. The CDR3, as DNA: TGTGCCAGCAACGTATCGGGGGTGCACAATCAGCCCCAGCATTTT. Protein sequence: CASNVSGVHNQPQHF.

The chain recombines TRBV30 with TRBJ2-7; no firm D call. Per germline, CDR1 GTSNPN and CDR2 SVGIG (reference sequence). The V gene lost 0 bases and the J gene lost 7 bases, with 16 bases spanning the gap. The CDR3 has 14 residues. In DNA form, the CDR3 reads TGTGCCTGGAGTGTAGTTGGGGAAACCCCGGAGCAGTACTTC. Amino acid sequence: CAWSVVGETPEQYF.

V is TRBV4-1 and J is TRBJ2-1; 16 bases are a match to TRBD2. The junction had 9 bases not matched to a gene; V was cut back by 3 bases and J by 4 bases. The germline V gene has CDR1 MGHRA and CDR2 YSYEKL. This CDR3 is 19 amino acids long. Written as DNA, the CDR3 is TGCGCCAGCAGCCATCCGGGACTAGCGGGAGGGCCAGGATACAATGAGCAGTTCTTC. Encoded protein: CASSHPGLAGGPGYNEQFF.

This clonotype was seen a handful of times. V usage is TRBV15 and J usage is TRBJ2-7; 13 positions match TRBD2. Looked up from germline, CDR1 is LNHNV and CDR2 is YYDKDF (reference sequence). J gave up 6 bases and V 5 bases, and 7 bases lay outside the gene matches. CDR3 length: 15 amino acids. The CDR3 sequence is CATSPRTSGSGEQYF. The DNA for the CDR3 is TGTGCCACCAGCCCTCGGACTAGCGGGAGTGGCGAGCAGTACTTC.

V usage is TRBV5-1 and J usage is TRBJ1-2; 9 nucleotides align to TRBD1. The CDR3 covers 16 residues. The V gene end was trimmed by 0 bases and the J gene end by 7 bases; junction bases not matched to a gene: 10. Germline V gene sequence: CDR1 SGHRS, CDR2 YFSETQ. Here the CDR3 DNA reads TGCGCCAGCAGCTTGGGGACAGGGGCGAATAGTCCTGGCTACACCTTC. Translating it yields CASSLGTGANSPGYTF.

Points on this clonotype: A single base separates this from a much larger clone, so it may be a read error. The J gene is TRBJ2-1, the V gene TRBV9; 10 bases fit TRBD2. Per the germline V gene, CDR1 is SGDLS and CDR2 is YYNGEE. Germline trimming cut 6 bases from V and 6 bases from J; bases unmatched to any gene: 9. This CDR3 contains 15 residues. DNA of the CDR3: TGTGCCAGCAATGAAGCGGGAGGGGCCTGCAATGAGCAGTTCTTC. It is translated as CASNEAGGACNEQFF.

In its sample, this clonotype was seen a few times. The chain recombines TRBV10-2 with TRBJ1-5, with unresolved D. Trimming pared 3 bases from V and 1 base from J, leaving 4 bases between. This CDR3 comprises 13 residues. From germline, CDR1 is WSHSY and CDR2 SAAADI. The CDR3 nucleotides are TGCGCCAGCAGTGATTCCAGCAATCAGCCCCAGCATTTT. It yields the protein CASSDSSNQPQHF.

This clonotype was counted once. CDR3 residues: CASRAENYEQYF. The CDR3 coding sequence is TGTGCCAGCAGAGCGGAAAACTACGAGCAGTACTTC. The genes are TRBV2 and TRBJ2-7; the D gene is possibly TRBD2 (5 bases). CDR3 length: 12 amino acids. Trimming left V 6 bases short and J 3 bases short, with 9 bases between. Per the germline V gene, CDR1 is SNHLY and CDR2 is FYNNEI.

This clonotype was counted at least ten times. The chain links TRBV5-1 to TRBJ1-2, with D possibly TRBD1 on 5 matching bases. This CDR3 comprises 13 residues. The V gene lost 4 bases and the J gene lost 7 bases, with 14 bases spanning the gap. Germline CDR1 reads SGHRS; CDR2 reads YFSETQ. This CDR3 is CASSLTPGFGYTF. For the CDR3, the DNA is TGCGCCAGCAGCCTCACCCCAGGGTTTGGCTACACCTTC.

This clonotype was detected a few times. The chain couples TRBV9 to TRBJ1-6; 9 bases are a match to TRBD1. The J segment lost 7 bases and the V segment lost 3 bases, leaving 11 bases of the junction unmatched. The CDR3 sequence is 17 residues long. Germline CDR1 reads SGDLS; CDR2 reads YYNGEE. The DNA for the CDR3 is TGTGCCAGCAGCGCCGGGACAGGGATTACCTTCAATTCACCCCTCCACTTT. Protein product: CASSAGTGITFNSPLHF.

This clonotype was found a few times. V is TRBV19 and J is TRBJ1-2; 7 bases match TRBD1. CDR1 is LNHDA and CDR2 is SQIVND in the germline V gene (reference sequence). The trim removed 9 bases at V and 4 bases at J, leaving 23 bases unmatched. This CDR3 has 18 residues. CDR3 bases: TGTGCCAGCGGCGGTGCGGGACAGTGGAAAGCCTCTGGCTATGGCTACACCTTC. Translated, it gives CASGGAGQWKASGYGYTF.

This clonotype was recorded many times. V and J are TRBV10-3 and TRBJ2-2; unclear D gene. Trimming took 0 bases from V and 3 from J, leaving 17 bases between them. This CDR3 comprises 18 residues. Germline CDR1 and CDR2: ENHRY and SYGVKD. The CDR3 loop is CAISESNGDLRDTGELFF. The CDR3 bases are TGTGCCATCAGTGAGTCGAATGGGGATTTACGCGACACCGGGGAGCTGTTTTTT.

The chain has TRBV29-1 and TRBJ1-4; 10 positions agree with TRBD1. This CDR3 has 12 amino acids. The V gene end was trimmed by 6 bases and the J gene end by 6 bases; junction bases not matched to a gene: 1. Germline CDR1 reads SQVTM; CDR2 reads ANQGSEA. The CDR3 region has the DNA TGCAGCGTCGGGACAGGGGATGAAAAACTGTTTTTT. Residues: CSVGTGDEKLFF. The complete variable domain, with remaining parts taken from reference TRBV29-1 and TRBJ1-4, reads SAVISQKPSRDICQRGTSLTIQCQVDSQVTMMFWYRQQPGQSLTLIATANQGSEATYESGFVIDKFPISRPNLTFSTLTVSNMSPEDSSIYLCSVGTGDEKLFFGSGTQLSVL.

This clonotype was seen a few times. V is TRBV10-1 and J is TRBJ2-7, with 7 bases that match TRBD1. Trimming cost V 2 bases and J 5 bases; bases outside gene matches: 6. Germline V gene lookup returns CDR1 WNHNN and CDR2 SYGVQD (reference sequence). This CDR3 region has 14 residues. The chain's CDR3 is CASSEQDRKHEQYF. The CDR3 DNA is TGCGCCAGCAGTGAGCAGGACAGGAAGCACGAGCAGTACTTC.

The V call is TRBV29-1, the J call TRBJ2-2; 10 bases line up with TRBD2. Germline trimming cut 4 bases from V and 3 bases from J; bases unmatched to any gene: 5. Per germline, CDR1 SQVTM and CDR2 ANQGSEA. CDR3 length: 15 residues. For the CDR3, the DNA is TGCAGCGTTGCCCTAGCGGGGGATTACACCGGGGAGCTGTTTTTT. Amino acid sequence: CSVALAGDYTGELFF.

V and J are TRBV24-1 and TRBJ2-3, with 7 nucleotides matching TRBD1. This CDR3 comprises 17 residues. Per the germline V gene, CDR1 is KGHDR and CDR2 is SFDVKD. Trimming removed 4 bases from V and 0 bases from J; junction bases left unmatched: 9. The CDR3 bases are TGTGCCACCAGTGAGCCGGGACAGATATCTAGCACAGATACGCAGTATTTT. Its protein product is CATSEPGQISSTDTQYF.

This clonotype was seen ten or more times. The rearrangement links TRBV5-4 to TRBJ2-7; D ambiguous. The CDR3 contains 12 residues. Trimming took 1 base from V and 5 from J, leaving 7 bases between them. The germline gives CDR1 SGHNT, CDR2 YYREEE (reference sequence). This chain's CDR3 is CASSLPENEQYF. The CDR3 DNA reads TGTGCCAGCAGCTTGCCCGAAAACGAGCAGTACTTC.

This clonotype has only a few counts. The chain links TRBV2 to TRBJ2-3; TRBD1 is a possible D gene (5 bases). This CDR3 region has 12 residues. Germline V gene sequence: CDR1 SNHLY, CDR2 FYNNEI. Trimming pared 8 bases from V and 10 bases from J, leaving 16 bases between. The CDR3 DNA is TGTGCCAGCGGGCAGGGTACGGGTTCGCAGTATTTT. Amino acid sequence: CASGQGTGSQYF. Looking up the rest from reference TRBV2 and TRBJ2-3 gives the full variable domain: EPEVTQTPSHQVTQMGQEVILRCVPISNHLYFYWYRQILGQKVEFLVSFYNNEISEKSEIFDDQFSVERPDGSNFTLKIRSTKLEDSAMYFCASGQGTGSQYFGPGTRLTVL.

The rearrangement links TRBV19 to TRBJ1-1, with a possible D match to TRBD1 (6 bases). Germline V gene sequence: CDR1 LNHDA, CDR2 SQIVND (reference sequence). The CDR3 is made up of 14 amino acids. V was trimmed by 8 bases and J by 1 base, leaving 14 bases between them. CDR3 nucleotides: TGTGCCAGTCGACAGGTCGGGGGGAACACTGAAGCTTTCTTT. Its protein is CASRQVGGNTEAFF.

About this clonotype: Just one base apart from a much larger clone, this may be a read error. The V gene is TRBV5-4, the J gene TRBJ2-7, with D perhaps TRBD1 or TRBD2 (5 bases each). Per the germline V gene, CDR1 is SGHNT and CDR2 is YYREEE (reference sequence). The CDR3 covers 17 residues. As DNA, the CDR3 is TGTGCCAGCAGCTCGACCCCCTATGGGGGAGCCTCCTACGAGCAGCACTTC. This encodes CASSSTPYGGASYEQHF. The whole variable domain, remainder taken from reference TRBV5-4 and TRBJ2-7, is ETGVTQSPTHLIKTRGQQVTLRCSSQSGHNTVSWYQQALGQGPQFIFQYYREEENGRGNFPPRFSGLQFPNYSSELNVNALELDDSALYLCASSSTPYGGASYEQHFGPGTRLTVT.

This clonotype was picked up many times. The chain links TRBV4-1 to TRBJ2-7; D uncertain. The CDR3 loop spans 15 amino acids. CDR1 is MGHRA, CDR2 YSYEKL, per germline. Trimming cost V 1 base and J 5 bases, with 15 bases left between them. The CDR3 protein is CASSQGAWFSDEQYF. The DNA for the CDR3 is TGCGCCAGCAGCCAAGGAGCCTGGTTCTCGGACGAGCAGTACTTC.

The rearrangement uses TRBV19 and TRBJ1-1; 7 positions match TRBD1. Germline V gene lookup returns CDR1 LNHDA and CDR2 SQIVND (reference sequence). V dropped 6 bases and J dropped 6; count of bases not matched to a gene: 7. The CDR3 runs to 13 residues. The CDR3 nucleotides are TGTGCCAGTAGCTCTGACAGGGTCGCTGAAGCTTTCTTT. Its translation is CASSSDRVAEAFF.

This clonotype was counted at least ten times. V is TRBV6-1 and J is TRBJ2-7; D is unclear. In germline, CDR1 is MNHNS, CDR2 SASEGT. V was pared by 7 bases and J by 4 bases, with 11 bases between. The CDR3 extends over 12 amino acids. This chain's CDR3 is CASTDEKYEQYF. The CDR3 DNA is TGTGCCAGCACCGACGAGAAGTACGAGCAGTACTTC.

The chain links TRBV29-1 to TRBJ1-4, with D perhaps TRBD1 (5 bases). The V end was cut by 2 bases, the J end by 2 bases, with 9 bases between. Looked up from germline, CDR1 is SQVTM and CDR2 is ANQGSEA. The CDR3 extends over 14 amino acids. CDR3 protein: CSVESGTTNEKLFF. CDR3 in DNA: TGCAGCGTTGAAAGCGGGACGACTAATGAAAAACTGTTTTTT.

The chain carries TRBV6-1 and TRBJ1-5; D call uncertain. In germline, CDR1 is MNHNS, CDR2 SASEGT. V lost 0 bases to trimming and J lost 9 bases, with 15 bases between them. There are 15 residues in the CDR3. The CDR3 sequence is CASSEARVATTPQHF. CDR3 in DNA: TGTGCCAGCAGTGAAGCGCGAGTGGCAACGACGCCCCAGCATTTT.